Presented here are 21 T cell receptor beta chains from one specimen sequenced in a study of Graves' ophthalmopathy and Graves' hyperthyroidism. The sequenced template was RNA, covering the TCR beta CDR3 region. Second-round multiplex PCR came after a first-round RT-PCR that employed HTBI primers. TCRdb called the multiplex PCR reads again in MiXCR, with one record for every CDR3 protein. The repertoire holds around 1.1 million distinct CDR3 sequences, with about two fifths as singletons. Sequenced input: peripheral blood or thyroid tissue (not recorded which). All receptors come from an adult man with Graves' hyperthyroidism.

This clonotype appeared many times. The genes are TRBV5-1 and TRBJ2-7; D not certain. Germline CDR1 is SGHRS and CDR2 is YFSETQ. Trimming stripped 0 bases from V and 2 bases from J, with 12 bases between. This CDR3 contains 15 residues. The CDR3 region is CASSLDASQTYEQYF. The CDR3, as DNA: TGCGCCAGCAGCTTGGACGCCAGCCAAACCTACGAGCAGTACTTC.

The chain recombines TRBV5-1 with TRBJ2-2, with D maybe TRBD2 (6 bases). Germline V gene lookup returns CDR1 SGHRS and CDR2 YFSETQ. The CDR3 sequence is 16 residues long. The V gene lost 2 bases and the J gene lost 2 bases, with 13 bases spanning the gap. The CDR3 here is CASSFGTGLNTGELFF. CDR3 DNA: TGCGCCAGCAGCTTTGGGACTGGCCTAAACACCGGGGAGCTGTTTTTT.

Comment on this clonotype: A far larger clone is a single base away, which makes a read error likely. CDR3 coding DNA: TGTGCCAGCAGCTTAGCAGGGGACTATGGCTGCACCTTC. Translated: CASSLAGDYGCTF. This chain connects TRBV7-2 to TRBJ1-2; perhaps TRBD1 as D (5 bases). Germline CDR1 reads SGHTA; CDR2 reads FQGNSA. This CDR3 spans 13 amino acids.

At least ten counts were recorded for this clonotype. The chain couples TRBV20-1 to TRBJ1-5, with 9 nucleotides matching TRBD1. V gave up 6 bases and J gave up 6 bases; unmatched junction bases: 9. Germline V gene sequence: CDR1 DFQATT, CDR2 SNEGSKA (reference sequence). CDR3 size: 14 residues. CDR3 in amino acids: CSAHRTGESQPQHF. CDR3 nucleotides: TGCAGTGCCCATCGGACAGGGGAGAGTCAGCCCCAGCATTTT.

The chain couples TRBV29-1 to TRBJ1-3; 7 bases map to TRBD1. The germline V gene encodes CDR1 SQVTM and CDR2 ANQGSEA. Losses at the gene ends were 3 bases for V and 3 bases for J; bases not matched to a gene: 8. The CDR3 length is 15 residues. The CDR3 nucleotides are TGCAGCGTTGACACGGGGACAGACTATGGAAACACCATATATTTT. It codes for CSVDTGTDYGNTIYF.

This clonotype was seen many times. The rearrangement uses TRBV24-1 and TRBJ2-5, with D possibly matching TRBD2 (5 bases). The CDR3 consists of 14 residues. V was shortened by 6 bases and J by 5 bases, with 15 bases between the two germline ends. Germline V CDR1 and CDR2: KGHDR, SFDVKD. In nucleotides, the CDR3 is TGTGCCACCAGTCCACTAGGTTCCGGGGAGACCCAGTACTTC. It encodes CATSPLGSGETQYF.

The CDR3 DNA is TGTGCCAGCAGTCCAGTTAGGGGGTACGAGACCCAGTACTTC. Translating gives CASSPVRGYETQYF. This chain connects TRBV6-5 to TRBJ2-5; D is possibly TRBD1 (6 bases). The CDR3 runs 14 residues. Deletions cut 5 bases from V and 5 bases from J, with 15 bases between. Germline CDR1 MNHEY, CDR2 SVGAGI.

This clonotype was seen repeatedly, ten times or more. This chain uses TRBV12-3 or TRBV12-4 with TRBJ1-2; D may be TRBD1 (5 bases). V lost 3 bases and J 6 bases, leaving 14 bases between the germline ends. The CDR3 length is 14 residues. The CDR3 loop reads CASSLYPGEDGYTF. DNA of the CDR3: TGTGCCAGCAGTTTGTACCCGGGGGAGGATGGCTACACCTTC.

The CDR3 sequence: CATSEQGAVDYGYTF. Written as DNA, the CDR3 is TGTGCCACCTCGGAACAGGGGGCGGTAGACTATGGCTACACCTTC. The rearrangement uses TRBV10-3 and TRBJ1-2, with 9 bases that match TRBD1. The germline V gene encodes CDR1 ENHRY and CDR2 SYGVKD. The junction had 12 bases not matched to a gene; V was cut back by 10 bases and J by 3 bases. The CDR3 length is 15 residues.

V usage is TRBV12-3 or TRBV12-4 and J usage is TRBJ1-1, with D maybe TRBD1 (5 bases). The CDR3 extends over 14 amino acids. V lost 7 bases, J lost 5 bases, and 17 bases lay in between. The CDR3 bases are TGTGCCAGCATTCGGGGGAGGCGTCAGACTGAAGCTTTCTTT. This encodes CASIRGRRQTEAFF.

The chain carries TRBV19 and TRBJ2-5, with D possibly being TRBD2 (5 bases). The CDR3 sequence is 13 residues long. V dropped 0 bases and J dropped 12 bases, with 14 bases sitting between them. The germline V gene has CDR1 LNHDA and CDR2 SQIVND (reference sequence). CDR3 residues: CASSIDRRAEKYF. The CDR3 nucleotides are TGTGCCAGTAGTATAGATAGGCGAGCGGAAAAGTACTTC.

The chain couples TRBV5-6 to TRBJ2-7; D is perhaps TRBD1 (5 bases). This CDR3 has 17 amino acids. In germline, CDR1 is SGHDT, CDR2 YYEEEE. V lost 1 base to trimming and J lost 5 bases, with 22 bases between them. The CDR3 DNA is TGTGCCAGCAGCTTGAGTGGTCTACTAACAGGAGTGGACGAGCAGTACTTC. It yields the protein CASSLSGLLTGVDEQYF.

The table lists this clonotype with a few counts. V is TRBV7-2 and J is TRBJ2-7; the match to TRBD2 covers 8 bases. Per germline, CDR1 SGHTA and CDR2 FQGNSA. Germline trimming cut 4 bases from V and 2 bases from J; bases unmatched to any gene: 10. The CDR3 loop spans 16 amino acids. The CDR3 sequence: CASSYAPTSATYEQYF. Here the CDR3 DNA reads TGTGCCAGCAGCTACGCCCCGACTAGCGCCACCTACGAGCAGTACTTC.

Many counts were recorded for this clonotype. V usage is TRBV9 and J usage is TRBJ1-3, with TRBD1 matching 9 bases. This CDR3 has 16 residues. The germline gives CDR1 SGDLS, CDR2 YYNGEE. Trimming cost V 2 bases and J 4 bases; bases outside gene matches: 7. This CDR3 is CASSVAGQGTGNTIYF. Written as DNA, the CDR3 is TGTGCCAGCAGCGTGGCGGGACAGGGAACAGGAAACACCATATATTTT.

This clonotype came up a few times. This CDR3 reads CASSLGRTDRNTEAFF. The DNA for the CDR3 is TGTGCCAGCAGCTTAGGTAGGACAGACAGGAACACTGAAGCTTTCTTT. This chain connects TRBV7-9 to TRBJ1-1, with a tentative D call TRBD1 (6 bases). The V and J ends lost 1 base and 1 base respectively, with 13 bases between them. Germline-derived CDR1 and CDR2 are SEHNR and FQNEAQ (reference sequence). The CDR3 is 16 amino acids.

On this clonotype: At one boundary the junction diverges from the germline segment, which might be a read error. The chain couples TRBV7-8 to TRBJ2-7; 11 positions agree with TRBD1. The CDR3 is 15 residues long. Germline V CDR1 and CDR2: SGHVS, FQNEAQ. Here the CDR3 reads CDSSSGDRGTYEQYF. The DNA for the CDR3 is TGTGACAGCAGCTCCGGGGACAGGGGGACCTACGAGCAGTACTTC.

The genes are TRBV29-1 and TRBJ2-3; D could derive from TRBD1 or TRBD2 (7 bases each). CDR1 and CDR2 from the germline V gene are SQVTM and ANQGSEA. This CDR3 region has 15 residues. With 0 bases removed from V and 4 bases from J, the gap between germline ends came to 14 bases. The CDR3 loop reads CSVEEGGTAADTQYF. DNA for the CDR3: TGCAGCGTTGAAGAGGGGGGGACAGCGGCAGATACGCAGTATTTT.

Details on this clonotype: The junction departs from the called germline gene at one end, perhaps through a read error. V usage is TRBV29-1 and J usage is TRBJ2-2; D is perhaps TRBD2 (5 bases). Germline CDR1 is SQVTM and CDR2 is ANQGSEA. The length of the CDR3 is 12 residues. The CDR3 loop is CSVRRGTGKLVF. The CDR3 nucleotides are TGCAGCGTACGTCGCGGCACCGGGAAGCTGGTTTTT.

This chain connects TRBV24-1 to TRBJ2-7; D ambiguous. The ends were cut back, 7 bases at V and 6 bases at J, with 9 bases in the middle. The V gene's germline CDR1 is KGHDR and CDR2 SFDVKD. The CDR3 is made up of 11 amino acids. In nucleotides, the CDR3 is TGTGCCACCAGCCTCTGGGGCGAGCAGTACTTC. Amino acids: CATSLWGEQYF.

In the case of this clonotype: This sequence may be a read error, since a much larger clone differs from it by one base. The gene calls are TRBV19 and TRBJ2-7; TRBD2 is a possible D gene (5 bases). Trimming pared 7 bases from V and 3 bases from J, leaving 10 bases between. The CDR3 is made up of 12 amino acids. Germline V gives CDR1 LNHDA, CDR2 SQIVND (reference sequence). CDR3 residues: CASNREGYEQYF. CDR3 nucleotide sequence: TGTGCCAGTAATCGAGAGGGCTACGAGCAGTACTTC.

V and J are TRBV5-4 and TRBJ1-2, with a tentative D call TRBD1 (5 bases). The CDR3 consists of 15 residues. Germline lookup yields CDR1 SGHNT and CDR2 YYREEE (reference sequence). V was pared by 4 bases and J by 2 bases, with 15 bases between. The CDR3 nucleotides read TGTGCCAGCAGCGCAGGGAGATGGGGGAACTATGGCTACACCTTC. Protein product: CASSAGRWGNYGYTF.